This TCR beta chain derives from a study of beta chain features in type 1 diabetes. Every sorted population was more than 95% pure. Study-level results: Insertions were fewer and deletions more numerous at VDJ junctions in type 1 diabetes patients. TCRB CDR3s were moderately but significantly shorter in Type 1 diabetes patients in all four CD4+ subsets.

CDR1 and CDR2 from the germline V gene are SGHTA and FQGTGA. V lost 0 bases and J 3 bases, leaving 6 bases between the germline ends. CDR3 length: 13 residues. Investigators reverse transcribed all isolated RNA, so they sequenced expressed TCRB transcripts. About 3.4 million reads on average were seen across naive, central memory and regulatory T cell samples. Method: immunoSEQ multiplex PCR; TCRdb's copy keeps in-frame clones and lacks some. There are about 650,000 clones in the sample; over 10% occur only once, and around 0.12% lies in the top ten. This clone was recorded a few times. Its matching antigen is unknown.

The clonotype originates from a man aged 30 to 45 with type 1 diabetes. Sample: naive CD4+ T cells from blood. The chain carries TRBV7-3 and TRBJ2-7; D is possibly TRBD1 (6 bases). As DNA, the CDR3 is TGTGCCAGCAGCTTAACGACAGGCTACGAGCAGTACTTC. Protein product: CASSLTTGYEQYF.